One sample yielded the 15 T cell receptor beta chains listed below, sequenced in a study of blood T cell repertoires in COVID-19. Clones were sequenced by immunoSEQ multiplex PCR, and TCRdb holds only the in-frame ones, with some missing. The top ten clones hold about 13% of a sample with about 220,000 clones, over 75% of them seen once. The source material was peripheral blood. These receptors all stem from a human donor in a cohort sampled during active COVID-19.

This clone has at least ten counts. This rearrangement joins TRBV28 to TRBJ2-1; 12 bases agree with TRBD2. The trim removed 5 bases at V and 4 bases at J, leaving 15 bases unmatched. The CDR3 is 19 residues long. Germline V lookup: CDR1 MDHEN, CDR2 SYDVKM. CDR3 nucleotide sequence: TGTGCCAGCAGTCCCCTCCGACTAGCGGGAGAACGGGGATACAATGAGCAGTTCTTC. This gives the protein CASSPLRLAGERGYNEQFF.

The DNA for the CDR3 is TGTGCCAGCAGCTTACAGAGCGACGATGAGCAGTTCTTC. Translating it yields CASSLQSDDEQFF. V usage is TRBV7-3 and J usage is TRBJ2-1; D is unclear. CDR1 is SGHTA and CDR2 is FQGTGA in the germline V gene. The V end was cut by 2 bases, the J end by 8 bases, with 10 bases between. The CDR3 totals 13 residues.

The chain joins TRBV5-6 to TRBJ2-1; 8 bases map to TRBD2. The CDR3 contains 15 residues. The ends lost 3 bases at V and 0 bases at J; junction bases unmatched: 2. Germline CDR1 SGHDT, CDR2 YYEEEE. The CDR3, as DNA: TGTGCCAGCAGCTCGGGGGGGCCCTCCTACAATGAGCAGTTCTTC. It encodes CASSSGGPSYNEQFF.

This clone appeared once. The chain links TRBV30 to TRBJ1-1; TRBD1 matches 8 bases. The CDR3 contains 12 residues. J gave up 1 base and V 5 bases, and 0 bases lay outside the gene matches. Germline CDR1 and CDR2: GTSNPN and SVGIG (reference sequence). The CDR3 protein is CAWGQGNTEAFF. CDR3 DNA sequence: TGTGCCTGGGGACAGGGGAACACTGAAGCTTTCTTT.

The chain combines TRBV18 with TRBJ2-7; the match to TRBD2 covers 8 bases. This CDR3 comprises 14 residues. Trimming at V came to 3 bases and at J to 5 bases, leaving 6 bases not matched to a gene. CDR1 is KGHSH, CDR2 LQKENI, per germline. In nucleotides, the CDR3 is TGTGCCAGCTCACCGAGCGGGGGCGGGAACGAGCAGTACTTC. Its translation is CASSPSGGGNEQYF.

This chain connects TRBV7-2 to TRBJ2-7; 8 bases align to TRBD1. CDR1 and CDR2 from the germline V gene are SGHTA and FQGNSA. Losses at the gene ends were 4 bases for V and 3 bases for J; bases not matched to a gene: 8. This CDR3 is 15 amino acids long. The CDR3: CASSSRGQAFYEQYF. The CDR3 DNA follows: TGTGCCAGCAGCTCCCGGGGACAGGCTTTCTACGAGCAGTACTTC.

The J gene is TRBJ2-7, the V gene TRBV4-1; no reliable D call. The CDR3 extends over 12 amino acids. The V and J ends lost 5 bases and 3 bases respectively, with 8 bases between them. CDR1 and CDR2 (germline): MGHRA, YSYEKL. The CDR3 nucleotides read TGCGCCAGCAGCGGAGCGAGCTACGAGCAGTACTTC. It codes for CASSGASYEQYF.

The CDR3 loop is CASRRSSGWNIQYF. The CDR3 DNA sequence: TGTGCCAGTAGACGCTCTAGCGGGTGGAACATTCAGTACTTC. This rearrangement joins TRBV19 to TRBJ2-4; 8 positions match TRBD2. Germline values: CDR1 LNHDA, CDR2 SQIVND (reference sequence). The length of the CDR3 is 14 residues. V lost 6 bases to trimming and J lost 7 bases; unmatched junction nucleotides: 8.

The CDR3 spells CASSEMSWTGANYGYTF. As DNA, the CDR3 is TGTGCCAGCAGTGAAATGAGTTGGACAGGCGCTAACTATGGCTACACCTTC. This chain connects TRBV6-1 to TRBJ1-2; 7 bases map to TRBD1. Unmatched junction bases numbered 9, after V lost 2 bases and J lost 0 bases. This CDR3 region has 17 residues. Germline V gene sequence: CDR1 MNHNS, CDR2 SASEGT.

This chain links TRBV3-1 (or the pseudogene TRBV3-2) with TRBJ1-2, with 7 bases identical to TRBD1. Germline V CDR1 and CDR2: LGHDT, YNNKEL (reference sequence). Unmatched junction bases numbered 4, after V lost 5 bases and J lost 1 base. The CDR3 length is 14 residues. CDR3 sequence: CASSRTGLNYGYTF. Here the CDR3 DNA reads TGTGCCAGCAGCAGGACAGGTCTTAACTATGGCTACACCTTC.

The genes are TRBV9 and TRBJ2-3; tentatively, D is TRBD1 (6 bases). The V end lost 9 bases, the J end lost 14 bases, and 22 bases lay between the germline ends. The CDR3 totals 12 residues. Per the germline V gene, CDR1 is SGDLS and CDR2 is YYNGEE. CDR3 sequence reads: CAKTLQGRDRYF. In DNA form, the CDR3 reads TGTGCCAAAACATTACAGGGAAGGGATAGGTATTTT.

This chain connects TRBV7-2 to TRBJ1-5, with 7 bases matching TRBD1. CDR1 is SGHTA, CDR2 FQGNSA, per germline. This CDR3 region has 17 residues. V gave up 2 bases and J gave up 0 bases; unmatched junction bases: 7. The CDR3, as DNA: TGTGCCAGCAGCTTAAGACAGGGCATCTATAGCAATCAGCCCCAGCATTTT. Amino acids: CASSLRQGIYSNQPQHF.

The chain carries TRBV30 and TRBJ1-3, with D maybe TRBD1 (6 bases). The germline V and J ends were trimmed by 3 bases and 0 bases, with 9 bases remaining between them. Germline CDR1 reads GTSNPN; CDR2 reads SVGIG (reference sequence). CDR3 length: 14 amino acids. In DNA, the CDR3 is TGTGCCTGGAGCGCAGGGGTCTCTGGAAACACCATATATTTT. It is translated as CAWSAGVSGNTIYF.

This chain links TRBV10-3 with TRBJ2-2; TRBD2 matches 12 bases. This CDR3 is 15 amino acids long. CDR1 and CDR2 (germline): ENHRY, SYGVKD. The V and J ends lost 11 bases and 1 base, in that order; junction bases with no gene match: 5. This CDR3 reads CASRTSGENTGELFF. In DNA, the CDR3 is TGTGCCTCCAGGACTAGCGGGGAGAACACCGGGGAGCTGTTTTTT.

This chain connects TRBV9 to TRBJ2-2, with D possibly TRBD1 on 6 matching bases. Germline loops: CDR1 SGDLS, CDR2 YYNGEE. The V end was cut by 4 bases, the J end by 2 bases, with 12 bases between. CDR3 size: 15 residues. Here the CDR3 DNA reads TGTGCCAGCAGCTGGTCAGGGACAAACACCGGGGAGCTGTTTTTT. Its translation: CASSWSGTNTGELFF.